One sample yielded the 9 T cell receptor beta chains listed below, sequenced in a study of molecular identifiers for immune sequencing clone quantification. TCRdb analysed the PCR reads with MiXCR anew, one entry per CDR3 protein. Here the sample spans over 85,000 distinct CDR3 sequences, 20% to 25% being singletons. Sequenced material: naive CD8+ T cells from blood, with Jurkat cell RNA spiked in. The subset: FACS-sorted CD8+CD4-CCR7+CD45RA+ naive T cells. Receptors originate from a human donor in good health. Some libraries in this study had Jurkat cell RNA spiked in.

At least ten counts were recorded for this clonotype. This sequence joins TRBV20-1 and TRBJ1-6, with D possibly being TRBD1 (6 bases). V was shortened by 6 bases and J by 7 bases, with 13 bases between the two germline ends. The V gene's germline CDR1 is DFQATT and CDR2 SNEGSKA (reference sequence). This CDR3 has 13 amino acids. The CDR3 DNA reads TGCAGTGCCCTAGGGCAGGGGAATTCACCCCTCCACTTT. Translated: CSALGQGNSPLHF.

This clonotype was found many times. The chain combines TRBV12-3 or TRBV12-4 with TRBJ2-3, with TRBD2 matching 11 bases. With V trimmed by 6 bases and J by 2 bases, 22 bases remained unmatched. This CDR3 is built from 21 residues. The CDR3 region has the DNA TGTGCCAGCAGCACAATATCGACCGGGGAACTAGCGGGAGTAAACACAGATACGCAGTATTTT. Encoded protein: CASSTISTGELAGVNTDTQYF.

This clonotype came up a few times. J is TRBJ2-1 and V is TRBV3-1; the D call may be TRBD1 or TRBD2 (5 bases each). V was cut by 2 bases and J by 7 bases, with 9 bases left in between. The CDR3 is made up of 13 amino acids. CDR1 is LGHDT and CDR2 is YNNKEL in the germline V gene (reference sequence). Here the CDR3 reads CASSQSGANEQFF. For the CDR3, the DNA is TGTGCCAGCAGCCAATCCGGGGCGAATGAGCAGTTCTTC.

This clonotype appeared a few times. V is TRBV19 and J is TRBJ2-7; a possible D gene is TRBD2 (5 bases). Trimming pared 1 base from V and 4 bases from J, leaving 14 bases between. In germline, CDR1 is LNHDA, CDR2 SQIVND (reference sequence). CDR3 length equals 15 residues. CDR3 coding DNA: TGTGCCAGTAGTATAGCCCCGACGGGATCTTACGAGCAGTACTTC. Amino acids: CASSIAPTGSYEQYF.

This clonotype has at least ten counts. This sequence joins TRBV7-9 and TRBJ2-7; TRBD2 matches 8 bases. V gave up 5 bases and J gave up 4 bases; unmatched junction bases: 4. This CDR3 has 13 residues. The germline CDR1 and CDR2 sequences are SEHNR and FQNEAQ (reference sequence). The CDR3 loop reads CASSGLAWYEQYF. CDR3 coding DNA: TGTGCCAGCAGCGGACTAGCATGGTACGAGCAGTACTTC.

The sample holds many counts of this clonotype. V usage is TRBV2 and J usage is TRBJ2-7; no definite D call. V shed 4 bases and J shed 2 bases, with 12 bases lying between them. Germline V gene sequence: CDR1 SNHLY, CDR2 FYNNEI. The CDR3 length is 14 residues. CDR3: CASSAGPPPYEQYF. As DNA, the CDR3 is TGTGCCAGCAGTGCCGGCCCTCCCCCCTACGAGCAGTACTTC.

The genes are TRBV27 and TRBJ2-5, with D perhaps given as TRBD1 or TRBD2 (5 bases each). Trimming took 5 bases from V and 5 from J, leaving 12 bases between them. The germline V gene encodes CDR1 MNHEY and CDR2 SMNVEV (reference sequence). The CDR3 spans 13 residues. The CDR3 region is CASSPGTRETQYF. CDR3 bases: TGTGCCAGCAGTCCAGGGACGCGGGAGACCCAGTACTTC.

This clonotype was recorded at least ten times. The J gene is TRBJ1-5, the V gene TRBV19, with D possibly TRBD1 on 6 matching bases. Trimming removed 2 bases from V and 7 bases from J, with 15 bases in between. This CDR3 comprises 15 residues. In germline, CDR1 is LNHDA, CDR2 SQIVND (reference sequence). CDR3 bases: TGTGCCAGTAGTATATGGATAGCGGGGGCCCAGCCCCAGCATTTT. It specifies CASSIWIAGAQPQHF.

This clonotype was observed at least ten times. The gene calls are TRBV27 and TRBJ1-1, with 7 bases aligning to TRBD1. Germline V lookup: CDR1 MNHEY, CDR2 SMNVEV (reference sequence). CDR3 length equals 13 residues. The V and J ends lost 5 bases and 7 bases, in that order; junction bases with no gene match: 7. As DNA, the CDR3 is TGTGCCAGCAGTCCCCACAGGGGCGGTGAAGCTTTCTTT. Amino acids: CASSPHRGGEAFF.